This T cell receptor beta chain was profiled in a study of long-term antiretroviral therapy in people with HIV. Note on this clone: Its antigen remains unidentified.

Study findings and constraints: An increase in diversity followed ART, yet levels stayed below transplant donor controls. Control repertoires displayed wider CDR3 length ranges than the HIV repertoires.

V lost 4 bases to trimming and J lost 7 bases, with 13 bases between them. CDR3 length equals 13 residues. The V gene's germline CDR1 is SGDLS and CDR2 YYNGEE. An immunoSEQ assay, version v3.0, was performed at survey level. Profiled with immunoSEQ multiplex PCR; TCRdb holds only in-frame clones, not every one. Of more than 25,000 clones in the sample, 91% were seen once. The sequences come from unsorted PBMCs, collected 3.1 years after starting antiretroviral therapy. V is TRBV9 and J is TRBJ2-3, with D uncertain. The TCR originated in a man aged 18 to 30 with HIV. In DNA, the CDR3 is TGTGCCAGCAGCCCAGATGGTAGTCATACGCAGTATTTT. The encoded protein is CASSPDGSHTQYF.